This entry lists 21 T cell receptor beta chains sequenced from one sample in a study of cytomegalovirus exposure and HLA in healthy donors. The primer mix had 60 Vbeta and 13 Jbeta primers. The assay was immunoSEQ multiplex PCR, and TCRdb's table has in-frame clones only and misses some. Of more than 65,000 clones in the sample, roughly 86% were seen once. Sequenced input: PBMCs. The receptor source for this set is a man between 18 and 29 years old in good health and CMV-seronegative.

The chain links TRBV27 to TRBJ1-1, with a weak D call TRBD1 (5 bases). V lost 5 bases to trimming and J lost 1 base, with 11 bases between them. This CDR3 has 14 residues. Looked up from germline, CDR1 is MNHEY and CDR2 is SMNVEV (reference sequence). The CDR3 spells CASSPIDRNTEAFF. CDR3 bases: TGTGCCAGCAGTCCGATCGACAGGAACACTGAAGCTTTCTTT.

The chain is built from TRBV7-9 and TRBJ1-1, with D hard to call. The germline gives CDR1 SEHNR, CDR2 FQNEAQ (reference sequence). This CDR3 is 14 amino acids long. The V gene lost 1 base and the J gene lost 4 bases, with 10 bases spanning the gap. This CDR3 reads CASSLVLEGTEAFF. DNA of the CDR3: TGTGCCAGCAGCTTAGTGCTCGAGGGCACTGAAGCTTTCTTT.

The rearrangement uses TRBV4-3 and TRBJ1-2; D unresolved. Germline-derived CDR1 and CDR2 are LGHNA and YSLEER. The CDR3 has 14 amino acids. The V and J ends lost 1 base and 4 bases respectively, with 10 bases between them. In DNA form, the CDR3 reads TGCGCCAGCAGCCAAGTTATATCGGGCTATGGCTACACCTTC. Translating it yields CASSQVISGYGYTF.

The rearrangement uses TRBV9 and TRBJ2-2, with 9 positions matching TRBD2. V lost 2 bases to trimming and J lost 2 bases; unmatched junction nucleotides: 1. The CDR3 is 15 amino acids. The germline V gene has CDR1 SGDLS and CDR2 YYNGEE. The CDR3 nucleotides are TGTGCCAGCAGCGTGACTAGCGGCAACACCGGGGAGCTGTTTTTT. Protein product: CASSVTSGNTGELFF.

The gene calls are TRBV19 and TRBJ1-1, with 8 bases fitting TRBD1. This CDR3 spans 13 amino acids. CDR1 and CDR2 (germline): LNHDA, SQIVND (reference sequence). Losses at the gene ends were 2 bases for V and 5 bases for J; bases not matched to a gene: 1. CDR3 residues: CASSITGGTEAFF. CDR3 coding DNA: TGTGCCAGTAGTATAACAGGGGGGACTGAAGCTTTCTTT.

The chain uses TRBV7-3 and TRBJ2-7; TRBD2 matches 7 bases. The CDR3 covers 13 residues. The germline V gene has CDR1 SGHTA and CDR2 FQGTGA. The V and J ends lost 4 bases and 7 bases, in that order; junction bases with no gene match: 7. The CDR3 protein is CASSYEAGREQYF. CDR3 bases: TGTGCCAGCAGCTACGAAGCGGGGCGGGAGCAGTACTTC.

Of note for this clone: The CDR3 end shows no conserved phenylalanine or tryptophan, and so a read error is likely. The gene calls are TRBV5-1 and TRBJ1-1, with TRBD1 matching 7 bases. V shed 4 bases and J 4 bases; nucleotides not matched to a gene: 7. This CDR3 is 14 amino acids long. Germline V gene lookup returns CDR1 SGHRS and CDR2 YFSETQ. CDR3 bases: TGCGCCAGCAGCGTGACAGGGAGGAGCACTGAAGCTTTCCTT. It encodes CASSVTGRSTEAFL.

This chain links TRBV7-3 with TRBJ2-2, with a possible D match to TRBD1 (6 bases). V was pared by 5 bases and J by 0 bases, with 16 bases between. Germline V gene data show CDR1 as SGHTA and CDR2 as FQGTGA. This CDR3 spans 17 amino acids. DNA of the CDR3: TGTGCCAGCAGCGCGAGCCCCGGACAGACGAACACCGGGGAGCTGTTTTTT. Translation gives CASSASPGQTNTGELFF.

The chain carries TRBV10-2 and TRBJ2-3; 10 positions agree with TRBD2. Unmatched junction bases numbered 11, after V lost 6 bases and J lost 2 bases. The CDR3 totals 17 residues. Looked up from germline, CDR1 is WSHSY and CDR2 is SAAADI. CDR3 residues: CASSERLAGFLTDTQYF. DNA of the CDR3: TGCGCCAGCAGCGAGAGACTAGCGGGCTTCCTCACAGATACGCAGTATTTT.

The chain employs TRBV27 and TRBJ1-1, with TRBD1 matching over 10 bases. The CDR3 contains 16 residues. CDR1 is MNHEY and CDR2 is SMNVEV in the germline V gene (reference sequence). With 6 bases clipped from V and 5 bases from J, the junction kept 12 bases outside the gene matches. Written as DNA, the CDR3 is TGTGCCAGCAGGACAGGGGGCCCATCTATCGCTACTGAAGCTTTCTTT. Translated, it gives CASRTGGPSIATEAFF.

The chain carries TRBV6-4 and TRBJ2-4, with 8 bases identical to TRBD1. CDR3 size: 16 residues. The germline gives CDR1 MRHNA, CDR2 SNTAGT. The trim removed 8 bases at V and 2 bases at J, leaving 11 bases unmatched. CDR3 nucleotide sequence: TGTGCCAGCCCCGGGCCGGACAGGGCGTCCAAAAACATTCAGTACTTC. It codes for CASPGPDRASKNIQYF.

There are a few counts of this clone. The J gene is TRBJ1-1, the V gene TRBV28, with a weak D call TRBD1 (5 bases). Trimming took 7 bases from V and 1 from J, leaving 13 bases between them. CDR3 length: 14 amino acids. Germline-derived CDR1 and CDR2 are MDHEN and SYDVKM. This CDR3 is CASTRGGTNTEAFF. The DNA of the CDR3 is TGTGCCAGCACTAGGGGAGGGACGAACACTGAAGCTTTCTTT.

The rearrangement uses TRBV4-3 and TRBJ2-3; TRBD2 agrees at 9 bases. V lost 0 bases and J lost 6; bases outside the gene matches: 16. The CDR3 loop spans 19 amino acids. Germline CDR1 and CDR2: LGHNA and YSLEER. CDR3 DNA: TGCGCCAGCAGCCAAGATATGGTAGCGGGGGATTCAGTAGCGGATACGCAGTATTTT. Encoded protein: CASSQDMVAGDSVADTQYF.

The genes are TRBV29-1 and TRBJ2-1; D remains unclear. V shed 3 bases and J shed 3 bases, with 12 bases lying between them. The CDR3 totals 14 residues. Germline assignment: CDR1 SQVTM and CDR2 ANQGSEA. CDR3 nucleotides: TGCAGCGTTGACGAAGAGAGGTTCTACAATGAGCAGTTCTTC. Amino acid sequence: CSVDEERFYNEQFF.

V gene TRBV6-6 combines with J gene TRBJ1-5, with 10 bases fitting TRBD1. The CDR3 totals 15 residues. V lost 6 bases, J lost 6 bases, and 8 bases stayed unmatched. The germline V gene encodes CDR1 MNHNY and CDR2 SVGAGI (reference sequence). The CDR3 DNA follows: TGTGCCAGCAGCGGGGGACAGGGGATTTTTCAGCCCCAGCATTTT. Protein: CASSGGQGIFQPQHF.

This rearrangement joins TRBV5-1 to TRBJ1-1; D remains unclear. CDR3 length: 12 residues. Germline CDR1 and CDR2: SGHRS and YFSETQ. Trimming cost V 4 bases and J 6 bases, with 10 bases left between them. DNA of the CDR3: TGCGCCAGCAGCGATCCGGAGGCTGAAGCTTTCTTT. Its protein is CASSDPEAEAFF.

Regarding this clone: A read error may produce the germline difference seen at one junction end. The chain uses TRBV7-3 and TRBJ2-3; TRBD2 matches 12 bases. The germline gives CDR1 SGHTA, CDR2 FQGTGA. The CDR3 is 12 residues long. This chain's CDR3 is CASRGLAGTWDF. In DNA form, the CDR3 reads TGTGCCAGCAGAGGACTAGCGGGGACTTGGGATTTT.

The chain carries TRBV4-3 and TRBJ2-7; 8 bases fit TRBD1. The CDR3 sequence is 15 residues long. V lost 0 bases and J lost 2; bases outside the gene matches: 3. Germline V gene sequence: CDR1 LGHNA, CDR2 YSLEER. CDR3 sequence reads: CASSQDPGGTYEQYF. DNA of the CDR3: TGCGCCAGCAGCCAAGACCCAGGGGGCACCTACGAGCAGTACTTC.

The chain couples TRBV7-2 to TRBJ1-1, with D uncertain. The CDR3 is made up of 13 amino acids. The ends were cut back, 1 base at V and 8 bases at J, with 11 bases in the middle. Germline CDR1 reads SGHTA; CDR2 reads FQGNSA. CDR3 sequence reads: CASSLDSGTEAFF. Here the CDR3 DNA reads TGTGCCAGCAGCTTAGATTCAGGCACCGAAGCTTTCTTT.

The chain combines TRBV28 with TRBJ1-2; tentative D call: TRBD1 (5 bases). The V and J ends lost 5 bases and 8 bases respectively, with 15 bases between them. Germline CDR1 and CDR2: MDHEN and SYDVKM. This CDR3 region has 13 residues. The CDR3, as DNA: TGTGCCAGCAGTCTGGTGGGGCAAACGGGCTACACCTTC. As protein: CASSLVGQTGYTF.

The rearrangement joins TRBV9 to TRBJ1-2; D perhaps matches TRBD1 (6 bases). V was pared by 3 bases and J by 7 bases, with 16 bases between. Germline V lookup: CDR1 SGDLS, CDR2 YYNGEE. There are 14 residues in the CDR3. This CDR3 reads CASSAEGRGSGYTF. The CDR3 nucleotides are TGTGCCAGCAGCGCCGAAGGCAGGGGCTCTGGCTACACCTTC.